The rows below give T cell receptor beta chains drawn from one sample of a study of blood T cell repertoires in COVID-19. TCRdb's table, derived via immunoSEQ multiplex PCR, lists solely in-frame clones and lacks some. This sample has approximately 330,000 clones, with approximately 90% found just once. The sequencing input was peripheral blood. The receptors here all came from a man younger than 45 with COVID-19, enrolled during active disease. Each CDR3 is given with its conserved first and last residue. A D gene is named only where the DNA matches it firmly. The size field is filled for only some rows; it gives once, few, many or a size class.

V gene: TRBV13
J gene: TRBJ2-7
clone size: once
D gene: TRBD2
CDR3 protein: CASSFGPRITSGSYEQYF
CDR3 DNA: TGTGCCAGCAGCTTCGGTCCCCGGATTACTAGCGGCTCCTACGAGCAGTACTTC

V gene: TRBV18
J gene: TRBJ1-1
clone size: -
D gene: -
CDR3 protein: CASSPGAANTEAFF
CDR3 DNA: TGTGCCAGCTCACCAGGGGCCGCCAACACTGAAGCTTTCTTT

V gene: TRBV6-5
J gene: TRBJ1-5
clone size: -
D gene: -
CDR3 protein: CASSLNPGSNQPQHF
CDR3 DNA: TGTGCCAGCAGTCTAAACCCAGGGAGCAATCAGCCCCAGCATTTT

V gene: TRBV7-2
J gene: TRBJ1-1
clone size: -
D gene: -
CDR3 protein: CASSLPTGNTEAFF
CDR3 DNA: TGTGCCAGCAGCTTACCTACAGGGAACACTGAAGCTTTCTTT

V gene: TRBV28
J gene: TRBJ2-2
clone size: -
D gene: TRBD2
CDR3 protein: CASSLLLSGLADENTGELFF
CDR3 DNA: TGTGCCAGCAGTTTATTATTATCAGGACTAGCGGATGAGAACACCGGGGAGCTGTTTTTT

V gene: TRBV12-3/TRBV12-4
J gene: TRBJ1-5
clone size: few
D gene: -
CDR3 protein: CASRSSGNQPQHF
CDR3 DNA: TGTGCCAGCAGGAGTTCGGGCAATCAGCCCCAGCATTTT

V gene: TRBV30
J gene: TRBJ2-3
clone size: -
D gene: TRBD2
CDR3 protein: CAWSILAADTQYF
CDR3 DNA: TGTGCCTGGAGCATACTAGCGGCGGATACGCAGTATTTT

V gene: TRBV6-5
J gene: TRBJ1-2
clone size: -
D gene: -
CDR3 protein: CASSTLSGKNYGYTF
CDR3 DNA: TGTGCCAGCAGTACCCTATCGGGGAAAAACTATGGCTACACCTTC

V gene: TRBV7-9
J gene: TRBJ1-2
clone size: -
D gene: -
CDR3 protein: CASSLTDISYGYTF
CDR3 DNA: TGTGCCAGCAGCTTAACGGACATTAGCTATGGCTACACCTTC

V gene: TRBV9
J gene: TRBJ2-3
clone size: -
D gene: TRBD2
CDR3 protein: CASSVGTTYTDTQYF
CDR3 DNA: TGTGCCAGCAGCGTTGGGACTACCTACACAGATACGCAGTATTTT

V gene: TRBV18
J gene: TRBJ2-2
clone size: -
D gene: -
CDR3 protein: CASSPHSAGELFF
CDR3 DNA: TGTGCCAGCTCACCACATTCAGCCGGGGAGCTGTTTTTT

V gene: TRBV6-5
J gene: TRBJ2-1
clone size: -
D gene: -
CDR3 protein: CASSYVNYNEQFF
CDR3 DNA: TGTGCCAGCAGTTACGTCAATTACAATGAGCAGTTCTTC

V gene: TRBV27
J gene: TRBJ2-7
clone size: -
D gene: TRBD1
CDR3 protein: CASSLGTGAYEQYF
CDR3 DNA: TGTGCCAGCAGTTTAGGGACAGGGGCCTACGAGCAGTACTTC

V gene: TRBV18
J gene: TRBJ1-4
clone size: once
D gene: TRBD1
CDR3 protein: CASSLRRGPNEKLFF
CDR3 DNA: TGTGCCAGCTCCCTAAGGAGGGGGCCGAACGAAAAACTGTTTTTT

V gene: TRBV5-1
J gene: TRBJ1-4
clone size: -
D gene: -
CDR3 protein: CASSLAGGITNEKLFF
CDR3 DNA: TGCGCCAGCAGCTTGGCGGGGGGCATAACTAATGAAAAACTGTTTTTT

V gene: TRBV27
J gene: TRBJ1-6
clone size: -
D gene: -
CDR3 protein: CASSPLGGEGNSPLHF
CDR3 DNA: TGTGCCAGCAGTCCATTGGGGGGGGAAGGAAATTCACCCCTCCACTTT

V gene: TRBV6-6
J gene: TRBJ2-1
clone size: -
D gene: TRBD1
CDR3 protein: CASSDPGQEHNEQFF
CDR3 DNA: TGTGCCAGCAGCGACCCGGGACAGGAACACAATGAGCAGTTCTTC

V gene: TRBV13
J gene: TRBJ2-7
clone size: once
D gene: -
CDR3 protein: CASSLDRSYEQYF
CDR3 DNA: TGTGCCAGCAGCCTCGACAGGTCCTACGAGCAGTACTTC

V gene: TRBV2
J gene: TRBJ2-1
clone size: -
D gene: -
CDR3 protein: CASSVRASSYNEQFF
CDR3 DNA: TGTGCCAGCAGTGTACGAGCTAGCTCCTACAATGAGCAGTTCTTC

V gene: TRBV19
J gene: TRBJ1-2
clone size: -
D gene: -
CDR3 protein: CASSPRSADSQTF
CDR3 DNA: TGTGCCAGTAGTCCTCGGAGTGCGGACAGCCAAACCTTC

V gene: TRBV30
J gene: TRBJ2-5
clone size: -
D gene: -
CDR3 protein: CAWSRTIKETQYF
CDR3 DNA: TGTGCCTGGAGTCGGACAATTAAAGAGACCCAGTACTTC

V gene: TRBV3-1/TRBV3-2
J gene: TRBJ2-5
clone size: -
D gene: -
CDR3 protein: CASSLGLASQETQYF
CDR3 DNA: TGTGCCAGCAGCCTCGGGCTAGCGAGTCAAGAGACCCAGTACTTC

V gene: TRBV28
J gene: TRBJ2-1
clone size: -
D gene: TRBD1
CDR3 protein: CASSSLTWTGNYNEQFF
CDR3 DNA: TGTGCCAGCAGTTCCCTTACTTGGACAGGGAACTACAATGAGCAGTTCTTC

V gene: TRBV9
J gene: TRBJ2-7
clone size: -
D gene: -
CDR3 protein: CASSVGGSVHEQYF
CDR3 DNA: TGTGCCAGCAGCGTAGGAGGTAGCGTTCACGAGCAGTACTTC

V gene: TRBV4-3
J gene: TRBJ1-5
clone size: -
D gene: TRBD1
CDR3 protein: CASSQAEGGQPQHF
CDR3 DNA: TGCGCCAGCAGCCAAGCGGAAGGGGGCCAGCCCCAGCATTTT

V gene: TRBV7-8
J gene: TRBJ2-1
clone size: -
D gene: TRBD1
CDR3 protein: CASSLDRVWLFYEQFF
CDR3 DNA: TGTGCCAGCAGCCTTGACAGGGTTTGGTTGTTCTATGAGCAGTTCTTC

V gene: TRBV7-8
J gene: TRBJ1-2
clone size: -
D gene: -
CDR3 protein: CASSGREGNYGYTF
CDR3 DNA: TGTGCCAGCAGCGGAAGAGAGGGAAACTATGGCTACACCTTC

V gene: TRBV2
J gene: TRBJ2-2
clone size: -
D gene: TRBD1
CDR3 protein: CASRHRGDTGELFF
CDR3 DNA: TGTGCCAGCAGGCACAGGGGGGACACCGGGGAGCTGTTTTTT

V gene: TRBV6-5
J gene: TRBJ2-7
clone size: once
D gene: -
CDR3 protein: CASSYDGDYEQYF
CDR3 DNA: TGTGCCAGCAGTTACGACGGAGACTACGAGCAGTACTTC

V gene: TRBV29-1
J gene: TRBJ1-2
clone size: -
D gene: -
CDR3 protein: CSVEDIRGYGYTF
CDR3 DNA: TGCAGCGTTGAAGATATAAGAGGCTATGGCTACACCTTC

V gene: TRBV11-2
J gene: TRBJ1-2
clone size: -
D gene: -
CDR3 protein: CASSLSGYGYTF
CDR3 DNA: TGTGCCAGCAGCTTATCAGGGTATGGCTACACCTTC

V gene: TRBV11-3
J gene: TRBJ2-2
clone size: -
D gene: TRBD1
CDR3 protein: CASSLTWGQGAAGELFF
CDR3 DNA: TGTGCCAGCAGCCTAACGTGGGGGCAGGGGGCTGCCGGGGAGCTGTTTTTT

V gene: TRBV5-1
J gene: TRBJ2-7
clone size: -
D gene: TRBD1
CDR3 protein: CASSLPGQHYEQYF
CDR3 DNA: TGCGCCAGCAGCTTACCGGGACAGCATTACGAGCAGTACTTC

V gene: TRBV4-1
J gene: TRBJ2-5
clone size: -
D gene: TRBD2
CDR3 protein: CASSQDPSGSVTQYF
CDR3 DNA: TGCGCCAGCAGCCAAGACCCTAGCGGGAGTGTGACCCAGTACTTC

V gene: TRBV4-3
J gene: TRBJ2-5
clone size: -
D gene: TRBD2
CDR3 protein: CASSQGLAGSLTQYF
CDR3 DNA: TGCGCCAGCAGCCAGGGACTAGCGGGATCCCTGACCCAGTACTTC

V gene: TRBV5-1
J gene: TRBJ1-1
clone size: -
D gene: -
CDR3 protein: CASSLTDLNTEAFF
CDR3 DNA: TGCGCCAGCAGCTTAACAGATTTGAACACTGAAGCTTTCTTT

V gene: TRBV7-6
J gene: TRBJ2-7
clone size: -
D gene: TRBD1
CDR3 protein: CASSLEGVTGGSEQYF
CDR3 DNA: TGTGCCAGCAGCTTAGAGGGGGTGACAGGGGGCTCCGAGCAGTACTTC

V gene: TRBV18
J gene: TRBJ2-7
clone size: few
D gene: TRBD2
CDR3 protein: CASSSGGSYEQYF
CDR3 DNA: TGTGCCAGCTCTTCGGGGGGCTCCTACGAGCAGTACTTC

V gene: TRBV19
J gene: TRBJ2-1
clone size: -
D gene: -
CDR3 protein: CASSIAQASSYNEQFF
CDR3 DNA: TGTGCCAGTAGTATAGCACAGGCGAGCTCCTACAATGAGCAGTTCTTC

V gene: TRBV28
J gene: TRBJ1-5
clone size: -
D gene: -
CDR3 protein: CASSVQGFQPQHF
CDR3 DNA: TGTGCCAGCAGCGTACAGGGATTTCAGCCCCAGCATTTT

V gene: TRBV6-1
J gene: TRBJ1-5
clone size: -
D gene: -
CDR3 protein: CASSEQGWQPQHF
CDR3 DNA: TGTGCCAGCAGTGAACAGGGGTGGCAGCCCCAGCATTTT

V gene: TRBV29-1
J gene: TRBJ1-5
clone size: -
D gene: TRBD1
CDR3 protein: CSVILGTGVSNQPQHF
CDR3 DNA: TGCAGCGTGATACTTGGGACAGGGGTGAGCAATCAGCCCCAGCATTTT

V gene: TRBV27
J gene: TRBJ2-3
clone size: once
D gene: TRBD2
CDR3 protein: CASSSLLGLAADTQYF
CDR3 DNA: TGTGCCAGCAGTTCGCTCCTCGGACTAGCTGCAGATACGCAGTATTTT

V gene: TRBV10-3
J gene: TRBJ2-1
clone size: -
D gene: TRBD2
CDR3 protein: CAISGGTSGNNEQFF
CDR3 DNA: TGTGCCATCAGTGGGGGGACTAGCGGAAACAATGAGCAGTTCTTC

V gene: TRBV24-1
J gene: TRBJ2-1
clone size: -
D gene: TRBD2
CDR3 protein: CATSDLGSSGIFSSYNEQFF
CDR3 DNA: TGTGCCACCAGTGATTTGGGATCTAGCGGGATTTTTTCTTCGTACAATGAGCAGTTCTTC

V gene: TRBV19
J gene: TRBJ2-5
clone size: -
D gene: -
CDR3 protein: CASSIGRSEQETQYF
CDR3 DNA: TGTGCCAGTAGTATAGGCAGGTCGGAACAAGAGACCCAGTACTTC